Presented here are 23 T cell receptor beta chains from one specimen sequenced in a study of early T cells in non-severe SARS-CoV-2 infection. TCRdb re-derived calls from the 5' RACE reads in MiXCR, one entry per CDR3 protein. The top ten hold 6.4% of the sample, which has 65,000 to 70,000 distinct CDR3 sequences, about a tenth seen once. Sequences were obtained from whole blood. Receptors were obtained from an adult who was a healthcare worker with PCR-confirmed SARS-CoV-2 infection or an uninfected control (not recorded which).

The gene calls are TRBV7-9 and TRBJ2-1, with D possibly TRBD2 on 6 matching bases. Germline CDR1 is SEHNR and CDR2 is FQNEAQ (reference sequence). The CDR3 sequence is 13 residues long. V dropped 4 bases and J dropped 9 bases, with 13 bases sitting between them. As DNA, the CDR3 is TGTGCCAGCAGCTCCGGGACTCGCGGTGAGCAGTTCTTC. Translating gives CASSSGTRGEQFF.

This clonotype was observed many times. The rearrangement links TRBV7-9 to TRBJ1-1; maybe TRBD1 (6 bases). The CDR3 consists of 12 residues. Trimming removed 6 bases from V and 5 bases from J, with 10 bases in between. Germline CDR1 reads SEHNR; CDR2 reads FQNEAQ (reference sequence). DNA of the CDR3: TGTGCCAGCAGGGTAGACAGGACTGAAGCTTTCTTT. This encodes CASRVDRTEAFF.

This clonotype was found a few times. The chain carries TRBV20-1 and TRBJ2-7; TRBD1 matches at 8 bases. Germline CDR1 and CDR2: DFQATT and SNEGSKA (reference sequence). The V gene end was trimmed by 5 bases and the J gene end by 5 bases; junction bases not matched to a gene: 11. The CDR3 extends over 14 amino acids. The CDR3 region has the DNA TGCAGTGCTGGATACCACCAGGGGGCGGACGAGCAGTACTTC. Its translation is CSAGYHQGADEQYF.

This clonotype was recorded a few times. The gene calls are TRBV29-1 and TRBJ1-1; 7 positions match TRBD1. CDR1 SQVTM and CDR2 ANQGSEA come from the germline V gene. The CDR3 runs to 11 residues. V trimming: 6 bases; J trimming: 5 bases; junction bases outside the gene matches: 3. The CDR3 sequence: CSVGGQTEAFF. CDR3 bases: TGCAGCGTGGGGGGACAGACTGAAGCTTTCTTT. The full variable domain, in which reference TRBV29-1 and TRBJ1-1 provide the parts outside the CDR3, is SAVISQKPSRDICQRGTSLTIQCQVDSQVTMMFWYRQQPGQSLTLIATANQGSEATYESGFVIDKFPISRPNLTFSTLTVSNMSPEDSSIYLCSVGGQTEAFFGQGTRLTVV.

This clonotype showed up just a few times. V gene TRBV6-5 combines with J gene TRBJ2-5, with 11 bases aligning to TRBD2. The germline V gene has CDR1 MNHEY and CDR2 SVGAGI. The CDR3 is 16 amino acids. The V gene end was trimmed by 6 bases and the J gene end by 5 bases; junction bases not matched to a gene: 11. CDR3 DNA: TGTGCCAGCAGCACCGTTAGCGGGAGGGCACGCGAGACCCAGTACTTC. Amino acid sequence: CASSTVSGRARETQYF.

At least ten counts were recorded for this clonotype. The CDR3: CASSPRAFPDTQYF. CDR3 DNA: TGTGCCAGCAGTCCCCGGGCCTTTCCAGATACGCAGTATTTT. The chain recombines TRBV27 with TRBJ2-3, with D unresolved. The CDR3 spans 14 residues. The germline V gene encodes CDR1 MNHEY and CDR2 SMNVEV (reference sequence). V was shortened by 5 bases and J by 4 bases, with 13 bases between the two germline ends.

The rearrangement uses TRBV18 and TRBJ2-6, with D perhaps matching TRBD2 (6 bases). CDR3 size: 16 residues. Germline V gene data show CDR1 as KGHSH and CDR2 as LQKENI. The V and J ends lost 4 bases and 2 bases respectively, with 12 bases between them. The CDR3 DNA reads TGTGCCAGCTCACTGGGCCCGGGGGCTGGGGCCAACGTCCTGACTTTC. This codes for CASSLGPGAGANVLTF.

The table lists this clonotype with a few counts. The V gene is TRBV28, the J gene TRBJ2-1, with a tentative D call TRBD2 (5 bases). The CDR3 contains 14 residues. The V end lost 3 bases, the J end lost 9 bases, and 15 bases lay between the germline ends. CDR1 is MDHEN, CDR2 SYDVKM, per germline. The CDR3: CASSFPEAGGEQFF. For the CDR3, the DNA is TGTGCCAGCAGTTTTCCCGAGGCAGGAGGTGAGCAGTTCTTC.

At least ten counts were recorded for this clonotype. The V gene is TRBV28, the J gene TRBJ1-1; tentative D call: TRBD1 (5 bases). The CDR3 has 15 residues. Germline loops: CDR1 MDHEN, CDR2 SYDVKM. Trimming took off 2 bases at V and 5 bases at J, with 15 bases between the two ends. CDR3 sequence reads: CASSLVSRDVTEAFF. The CDR3 DNA reads TGTGCCAGCAGTTTAGTTTCCAGGGATGTGACTGAAGCTTTCTTT.

The table lists this clonotype with many counts. CDR3 protein: CASSYSLVKYEQYF. Here the CDR3 DNA reads TGTGCCAGCAGTTACTCCCTCGTAAAATACGAGCAGTACTTC. V gene TRBV6-5 combines with J gene TRBJ2-7; D call uncertain. V lost 0 bases and J lost 4, with 10 bases in between. CDR1 MNHEY and CDR2 SVGAGI come from the germline V gene. The length of the CDR3 is 14 residues.

V usage is TRBV20-1 and J usage is TRBJ2-7; D uncertain. Trimming removed 2 bases from V and 5 bases from J, with 7 bases in between. Germline CDR1 and CDR2: DFQATT and SNEGSKA (reference sequence). This CDR3 has 11 residues. This CDR3 reads CSARLVNEQYF. CDR3 nucleotide sequence: TGCAGTGCTAGACTAGTTAACGAGCAGTACTTC.

The V call is TRBV5-1, the J call TRBJ2-3; 13 positions match TRBD2. The J segment lost 6 bases and the V segment lost 3 bases, leaving 7 bases of the junction unmatched. The CDR3 contains 16 residues. Germline CDR1 is SGHRS and CDR2 is YFSETQ. The CDR3 is CASSYWTSGRRDTQYF. The DNA of the CDR3 is TGCGCCAGCAGCTACTGGACTAGCGGGAGAAGGGATACGCAGTATTTT.

This clonotype was counted a few times. The chain carries TRBV28 and TRBJ2-6; D not certain. The CDR3 totals 13 residues. Trimming removed 6 bases from V and 1 base from J, with 4 bases in between. The V gene's germline CDR1 is MDHEN and CDR2 SYDVKM. The CDR3, as DNA: TGTGCCAGCAGCACATCTGGGGCCAACGTCCTGACTTTC. Translating it yields CASSTSGANVLTF.

This clonotype came up many times. This sequence joins TRBV28 and TRBJ1-1; D unresolved. Germline values: CDR1 MDHEN, CDR2 SYDVKM. V was pared by 2 bases and J by 8 bases, with 6 bases between. The CDR3 is made up of 11 amino acids. The CDR3 bases are TGTGCCAGCAGTTTACCCCCCGAAGCTTTCTTT. This gives the protein CASSLPPEAFF.

The V and J genes are TRBV10-3 and TRBJ2-7; 7 bases map to TRBD2. Germline V gene sequence: CDR1 ENHRY, CDR2 SYGVKD. The J segment lost 5 bases and the V segment lost 8 bases, leaving 18 bases of the junction unmatched. This CDR3 is built from 16 residues. The CDR3 loop reads CAIRPSWAGDINEQYF. The DNA for the CDR3 is TGTGCCATCCGCCCTTCGTGGGCGGGAGACATAAACGAGCAGTACTTC.

This clonotype was picked up a small number of times. The rearrangement uses TRBV28 and TRBJ2-3; weak D call: TRBD2 (5 bases). The germline V gene encodes CDR1 MDHEN and CDR2 SYDVKM. The ends were cut back, 6 bases at V and 2 bases at J, with 18 bases in the middle. The CDR3 runs 16 residues. The CDR3 loop is CASSSRAEDYTDTQYF. The CDR3 bases are TGTGCCAGCAGCTCCAGAGCGGAAGACTACACAGATACGCAGTATTTT.

The table lists this clonotype with a few counts. The chain carries TRBV6-5 and TRBJ1-4; D not certain. The CDR3 has 16 amino acids. Germline values: CDR1 MNHEY, CDR2 SVGAGI. Trimming took off 4 bases at V and 0 bases at J, with 12 bases between the two ends. CDR3 nucleotides: TGTGCCAGCAGTTCGACAAAGACTGCAACTAATGAAAAACTGTTTTTT. It yields the protein CASSSTKTATNEKLFF.

The chain carries TRBV6-2 or TRBV6-3 and TRBJ2-3; the match to TRBD2 covers 8 bases. The V segment lost 0 bases and the J segment 4 bases; nucleotides outside the gene matches: 6. CDR3 length: 16 residues. The germline CDR1 and CDR2 sequences are MNHEY and SVGEGT. This CDR3 reads CASSYSRAGDSDTQYF. The CDR3 DNA sequence: TGTGCCAGCAGTTACTCCAGAGCGGGAGACTCAGATACGCAGTATTTT.

This clonotype was detected ten times or more. V and J are TRBV2 and TRBJ2-3; D perhaps matches TRBD2 (5 bases). Germline V gene lookup returns CDR1 SNHLY and CDR2 FYNNEI. With 4 bases removed from V and 0 bases from J, the gap between germline ends came to 17 bases. CDR3 length: 17 amino acids. The CDR3 loop is CASSGPWEAVSTDTQYF. As DNA, the CDR3 is TGTGCCAGCAGTGGGCCTTGGGAAGCGGTGAGCACAGATACGCAGTATTTT.

This clonotype was seen a handful of times. The chain joins TRBV4-1 to TRBJ1-5, with D possibly TRBD1 on 6 matching bases. Germline CDR1 MGHRA, CDR2 YSYEKL. This CDR3 is 13 amino acids long. Trimming took 5 bases from V and 7 from J, leaving 12 bases between them. CDR3 sequence (DNA): TGCGCCAGCAGCTCCGGAGACAGGCAGCCCCAGCATTTT. Protein: CASSSGDRQPQHF.

This clonotype appeared many times. The chain couples TRBV28 to TRBJ1-2; 10 nucleotides match TRBD1. CDR3 length equals 16 residues. The germline V gene encodes CDR1 MDHEN and CDR2 SYDVKM. V shed 5 bases, J shed 2 bases, and the junction held 8 bases outside the gene matches. CDR3 DNA sequence: TGTGCCAGCAGTCCGCCTGGGACAGGGGTCAACTATGGCTACACCTTC. Its protein is CASSPPGTGVNYGYTF.

A word on this clonotype: This may stem from a read error, because a much larger clone lies one nucleotide away. The rearrangement uses TRBV10-2 and TRBJ2-7; unclear D gene. Germline V lookup: CDR1 WSHSY, CDR2 SAAADI. The germline V and J ends were trimmed by 7 bases and 4 bases, with 17 bases remaining between them. CDR3 length equals 14 residues. In nucleotides, the CDR3 is TGCGCCAGCAACCCCCAGGTGGTGATTTACGAGCAGTACTTC. Translating gives CASNPQVVIYEQYF.

This clonotype has just a few counts. The CDR3 DNA sequence: TGCGCCAGCAGCTTGGACAGGGAAGAGACCCAGTACTTC. This translates into CASSLDREETQYF. The chain uses TRBV5-1 and TRBJ2-5; D might be TRBD1 (6 bases). Germline lookup yields CDR1 SGHRS and CDR2 YFSETQ. V dropped 0 bases and J dropped 3 bases, with 6 bases sitting between them. The CDR3 loop spans 13 amino acids. The full variable domain, its missing parts supplied by reference TRBV5-1 and TRBJ2-5, is KAGVTQTPRYLIKTRGQQVTLSCSPISGHRSVSWYQQTPGQGLQFLFEYFSETQRNKGNFPGRFSGRQFSNSRSEMNVSTLELGDSALYLCASSLDREETQYFGPGTRLLVL.